A selection of T cell receptor beta chains follows, all from one sample in a study of T-cell reconstitution after alpha-beta-depleted transplantation in children. A single record per CDR3 protein comes from TCRdb applying MiXCR to the PCR reads. The sample lists fewer than 250,000 distinct CDR3 sequences; 17% were seen once. The source was PBMCs, mostly from graft donor cells, collected 360 days after TCRalphabeta/CD19-depleted stem cell transplant. These receptors originate from a male patient aged 2 to 10 who had a stem cell transplant for acute lymphoblastic leukemia, so the T cells may come from the graft donor. Each CDR3 is given with its conserved first and last residue. The D gene is left open where the match is weak. The size of a clone is reported for some rows only, either as once, few or many, or as a class for expanded clones.

v_call	d_call	clone_size	j_call	cdr3_nt	cdr3_aa
TRBV7-8	NA	many	TRBJ2-7	TGTGCCAGCAGCTTAGACGGATGGGTCTACGAGCAGTACTTC	CASSLDGWVYEQYF
TRBV2	TRBD1	NA	TRBJ2-7	TGTGCCAGCAGGGACAGGGTGGACGAGCAGTACTTC	CASRDRVDEQYF
TRBV20-1	NA	NA	TRBJ2-3	TGCAGTGCTAGGCGTGAAGATACGCAGTATTTT	CSARREDTQYF
TRBV4-2	NA	NA	TRBJ2-1	TGTGCCAGCAGCCAAGAGGGCGGATGGGAGGATGAGCAGTTCTTC	CASSQEGGWEDEQFF
TRBV7-9	NA	few	TRBJ1-5	TGTGCCAGCAGCAAGGAAGCCCTAAATCAGCCCCAGCATTTT	CASSKEALNQPQHF
TRBV6-5	NA	NA	TRBJ1-1	TGTGCCAGCAGTTACGACAATTCGGCGGACACTGAAGCTTTCTTT	CASSYDNSADTEAFF
TRBV6-2/TRBV6-3	NA	NA	TRBJ1-1	TGTGCCAGCAGTAAAGGGACGGCGAACACTGAAGCTTTCTTT	CASSKGTANTEAFF
TRBV20-1	TRBD2	NA	TRBJ2-5	TGCAGTGCCAGGGACGGGGGGTGGGAGACCCAGTACTTC	CSARDGGWETQYF
TRBV6-5	NA	few	TRBJ1-2	TGTGCCAGCAGTTACCTTCGACCCGGACGGGCTAACTATGGCTACACCTTC	CASSYLRPGRANYGYTF
TRBV20-1	NA	few	TRBJ2-3	TGCAGCGTCGAGGTCGGGTTATCTACGCAGTATTTT	CSVEVGLSTQYF
TRBV27	NA	NA	TRBJ1-2	TGTGCCAGCAGTTTATCGTTAGGCTATGGCTACACCTTC	CASSLSLGYGYTF
TRBV6-2/TRBV6-3	NA	NA	TRBJ2-7	TGTGCCAGCAGTTACAGTCTAGTGGGCGGCGAGCAGTACTTC	CASSYSLVGGEQYF
TRBV20-1	TRBD1	NA	TRBJ1-5	TGCAGTGCTAGGAAGCCGGGACAGGGGGCAAGCAATCAGCCCCAGCATTTT	CSARKPGQGASNQPQHF
TRBV2	NA	many	TRBJ2-3	TGTGCCAGCAGCTGGCCTGACACAGATACGCAGTATTTT	CASSWPDTDTQYF
TRBV6-2/TRBV6-3	NA	many	TRBJ1-5	TGTGCCAGCATCCCCGGCGGGGAATTATTTCAGCCCCAGCATTTT	CASIPGGELFQPQHF
TRBV7-9	NA	NA	TRBJ2-7	TGTGCCAGCAGCTTAGATTCGGGACAATTCTACGAGCAGTACTTC	CASSLDSGQFYEQYF
TRBV29-1	NA	NA	TRBJ2-3	TGCAGCGTCACAGATTACACAGATACGCAGTATTTT	CSVTDYTDTQYF
TRBV6-5	NA	NA	TRBJ2-1	TGTGCCAGCAGTTACTCAGGGAGACTCTCCTACAATGAGCAGTTCTTC	CASSYSGRLSYNEQFF
TRBV5-1	NA	many	TRBJ2-7	TGCGCCAGCAGCTTGGATGGGGCAGGGCCCGAGCAGTACTTC	CASSLDGAGPEQYF
TRBV11-3	NA	NA	TRBJ2-2	TGTGCCAGCAGCTCCCGAGGTTCCCCGAACACCGGGGAGCTGTTTTTT	CASSSRGSPNTGELFF